This T cell receptor (beta chain) comes out of a study of T cells after yellow fever vaccination. The CDR3 has 14 amino acids. V lost 2 bases, J lost 5 bases, and 9 bases lay in between. Per the germline V gene, CDR1 is SEHNR and CDR2 is FQNEAQ (reference sequence). This clonotype has a handful of counts. Its antigen is currently unknown. Via MiXCR, TCRdb re-called the 5' RACE reads, giving one row per CDR3 protein. The table records about 99,000 distinct CDR3 sequences, 4.5% to 6% of them present only once. Findings and caveats of the study: Repertoires sorted by FACS could include abundant clonotypes that are contaminants from the bulk population.

The TCR originated in a young man who received the YFV17D yellow fever vaccine. V usage is TRBV7-9 and J usage is TRBJ2-2; no firm D call. The sample in question was CD8+ T cells sorted from PBMCs, obtained 10 days after the yellow fever booster vaccination. CDR3: CASSLSPATGELFF. The CDR3 nucleotides read TGTGCCAGCAGCTTATCTCCGGCAACCGGGGAGCTGTTTTTT.